The source of this T cell receptor (beta chain) is a study of blood T cell repertoires in COVID-19. In the original analysis: Amplification of reference gene primers was used by the study to estimate nucleated cell counts. Only in-frame clones appear in the TCRdb table, and some are missing; sequencing was by immunoSEQ multiplex PCR. Clonal size and the V and J genes are those of that table, whereas D and trimming came from the DNA. The profile shows over 250,000 clones, approximately 92% of them singletons. This TCR derives from a person aged 18-35 years with COVID-19, enrolled during active disease. The sample was peripheral blood.

The CDR3 sequence: CASSLGTRETQYF. In nucleotides, the CDR3 is TGCGCCAGCAGCTTGGGGACAAGAGAGACCCAGTACTTC. J is TRBJ2-5 and V is TRBV5-1; D is perhaps TRBD1 (5 bases). The CDR3 runs 13 residues. The germline CDR1 and CDR2 sequences are SGHRS and YFSETQ. Trimming pared 0 bases from V and 4 bases from J, leaving 7 bases between.